The rows below give T cell receptor beta chains drawn from one sample of a study of T cell repertoires in cytomegalovirus infection. TCRdb processed the reads anew with MiXCR; each CDR3 protein has one entry. The data show roughly 230,000 distinct CDR3 sequences, with approximately 15% seen just once and more than 45% held by the top ten. Specimen: CD8+ T cells from PBMCs. These receptors came from a human donor in good health (CMV status not recorded). Some clones in this sample may be carry-over from other donors' samples. Each CDR3 is given with its conserved first and last residue. Each record gives: J gene, V gene, clone size, D gene, CDR3 length, CDR3 protein, CDR3 DNA. D genes are given only for firm matches. Clone size is stated in some rows and not others, as once, few, many or a class when expanded.

j_gene: TRBJ1-4
v_gene: TRBV23-1
abundance: .
d_gene: .
len: 10
CDR3aa: CASSLSRVFF
CDR3nt: TGCGCCAGCAGTCTGTCGAGGGTGTTTTTT

j_gene: TRBJ2-7
v_gene: TRBV7-9
abundance: many
d_gene: .
len: 15
CDR3aa: CASSLGRGLSYEQYF
CDR3nt: TGTGCCAGCAGCTTAGGGCGGGGGCTCTCCTACGAGCAGTACTTC

j_gene: TRBJ2-1
v_gene: TRBV7-9
abundance: .
d_gene: TRBD1
len: 16
CDR3aa: CASSLVGQGPDNEQFF
CDR3nt: TGTGCCAGCAGCTTAGTGGGACAGGGACCCGACAATGAGCAGTTCTTC

j_gene: TRBJ1-2
v_gene: TRBV20-1
abundance: .
d_gene: .
len: 14
CDR3aa: CSAPGVNQGYGYTF
CDR3nt: TGCAGTGCACCGGGGGTAAATCAGGGCTATGGCTACACCTTC

j_gene: TRBJ2-1
v_gene: TRBV7-9
abundance: .
d_gene: TRBD2
len: 16
CDR3aa: CASSPVGGGTYNEQFF
CDR3nt: TGTGCCAGCAGCCCCGTTGGGGGGGGAACTTACAATGAGCAGTTCTTC

j_gene: TRBJ1-1
v_gene: TRBV7-9
abundance: many
d_gene: .
len: 14
CDR3aa: CASSPTAPDTEAFF
CDR3nt: TGTGCCAGCAGCCCCACAGCCCCGGACACTGAAGCTTTCTTT

j_gene: TRBJ1-1
v_gene: TRBV7-9
abundance: few
d_gene: .
len: 13
CDR3aa: CASSTTENTEAFF
CDR3nt: TGTGCCAGCAGCACGACAGAGAACACTGAAGCTTTCTTT

j_gene: TRBJ1-1
v_gene: TRBV29-1
abundance: .
d_gene: TRBD1
len: 13
CDR3aa: CSVQGTGGPEAFF
CDR3nt: TGCAGCGTCCAAGGGACAGGGGGCCCTGAAGCTTTCTTT

j_gene: TRBJ1-6
v_gene: TRBV6-2/TRBV6-3
abundance: .
d_gene: .
len: 16
CDR3aa: CASSYVASSYNSPLHF
CDR3nt: TGTGCCAGCAGTTACGTCGCGAGCTCCTATAATTCACCCCTCCACTTT

j_gene: TRBJ1-4
v_gene: TRBV7-6
abundance: .
d_gene: .
len: 16
CDR3aa: CASSRGSGATNEKLFF
CDR3nt: TGTGCCAGCAGCAGGGGGTCGGGGGCAACTAATGAAAAACTGTTTTTT

j_gene: TRBJ2-2
v_gene: TRBV7-2
abundance: many
d_gene: .
len: 14
CDR3aa: CASSQGGVAGELFF
CDR3nt: TGTGCCAGCAGCCAGGGGGGGGTAGCCGGGGAGCTGTTTTTT

j_gene: TRBJ2-7
v_gene: TRBV14
abundance: .
d_gene: TRBD1
len: 14
CDR3aa: CASRQTGTGGEQYF
CDR3nt: TGTGCCAGCAGACAAACCGGGACAGGGGGGGAGCAGTACTTC

j_gene: TRBJ2-7
v_gene: TRBV5-4
abundance: .
d_gene: .
len: 13
CDR3aa: CASSLPEVSEQYF
CDR3nt: TGTGCCAGCAGCTTGCCCGAAGTTTCCGAGCAGTACTTC

j_gene: TRBJ2-7
v_gene: TRBV7-2
abundance: many
d_gene: .
len: 14
CDR3aa: CASSLGLTTYEQYF
CDR3nt: TGTGCCAGCAGCTTGGGACTCACGACCTACGAGCAGTACTTC

j_gene: TRBJ1-3
v_gene: TRBV7-9
abundance: .
d_gene: .
len: 16
CDR3aa: CASSWDGHRSGNTIYF
CDR3nt: TGTGCCAGCAGTTGGGACGGCCACCGCTCTGGAAACACCATATATTTT

j_gene: TRBJ2-3
v_gene: TRBV4-1
abundance: few
d_gene: .
len: 16
CDR3aa: CASSQGVLLTPNTQYF
CDR3nt: TGCGCCAGCAGCCAAGGGGTCCTGCTAACACCAAATACGCAGTATTTT

j_gene: TRBJ2-3
v_gene: TRBV7-2
abundance: many
d_gene: TRBD2
len: 16
CDR3aa: CASSLLTSGSTDTQYF
CDR3nt: TGTGCCAGCAGCTTGTTGACTAGCGGAAGCACAGATACGCAGTATTTT

j_gene: TRBJ2-7
v_gene: TRBV28
abundance: few
d_gene: TRBD1
len: 16
CDR3aa: CASSPLRDRVPYEQYF
CDR3nt: TGTGCCAGCAGTCCGCTCCGGGACAGGGTCCCCTACGAGCAGTACTTC

j_gene: TRBJ2-1
v_gene: TRBV10-3
abundance: .
d_gene: .
len: 14
CDR3aa: CAISKIRDSNEQFF
CDR3nt: TGTGCCATCAGTAAGATTCGGGATTCCAATGAGCAGTTCTTC

j_gene: TRBJ2-3
v_gene: TRBV29-1
abundance: .
d_gene: .
len: 14
CDR3aa: CSAGRAGRTDTQYF
CDR3nt: TGCAGCGCGGGGCGGGCGGGACGCACAGATACGCAGTATTTT

j_gene: TRBJ1-4
v_gene: TRBV6-6
abundance: .
d_gene: .
len: 15
CDR3aa: CASSYSGGADEKLFF
CDR3nt: TGTGCCAGCAGTTACTCTGGGGGCGCGGATGAAAAACTGTTTTTT

j_gene: TRBJ1-1
v_gene: TRBV11-1
abundance: many
d_gene: TRBD1
len: 14
CDR3aa: CASSPGQGTTEAFF
CDR3nt: TGTGCCAGCAGCCCGGGACAGGGGACGACTGAAGCTTTCTTT

j_gene: TRBJ2-7
v_gene: TRBV7-9
abundance: many
d_gene: .
len: 13
CDR3aa: CASSARNRNEQYF
CDR3nt: TGTGCCAGCAGCGCGAGAAACAGGAACGAGCAGTACTTC

j_gene: TRBJ2-7
v_gene: TRBV7-9
abundance: few
d_gene: .
len: 10
CDR3aa: CASSADEQYF
CDR3nt: TGTGCCAGCAGCGCAGACGAGCAGTACTTC

j_gene: TRBJ1-2
v_gene: TRBV9
abundance: .
d_gene: .
len: 16
CDR3aa: CASSGRGEGLAYGYTF
CDR3nt: TGTGCCAGCAGCGGCCGCGGGGAGGGACTGGCCTATGGCTACACCTTC

j_gene: TRBJ2-3
v_gene: TRBV28
abundance: many
d_gene: .
len: 15
CDR3aa: CASSLGQGTRDTQYF
CDR3nt: TGTGCCAGCAGCCTCGGACAGGGGACTAGGGATACGCAGTATTTT

j_gene: TRBJ2-3
v_gene: TRBV7-8
abundance: many
d_gene: TRBD1
len: 16
CDR3aa: CASSSPDRGGRDTQYF
CDR3nt: TGTGCCAGCAGCTCTCCAGACAGGGGGGGTAGAGATACGCAGTATTTT

j_gene: TRBJ2-1
v_gene: TRBV7-2
abundance: many
d_gene: .
len: 15
CDR3aa: CASSLGRALFGEQFF
CDR3nt: TGTGCCAGCAGCTTAGGGAGAGCCCTCTTCGGTGAGCAGTTCTTC

j_gene: TRBJ2-5
v_gene: TRBV6-5
abundance: .
d_gene: .
len: 14
CDR3aa: CASTENPMLETQYF
CDR3nt: TGTGCCAGCACCGAAAACCCCATGCTCGAGACCCAGTACTTC

j_gene: TRBJ2-1
v_gene: TRBV20-1
abundance: many
d_gene: .
len: 14
CDR3aa: CSARWGISYNEQFF
CDR3nt: TGCAGTGCTAGATGGGGGATCTCCTACAATGAGCAGTTCTTC

j_gene: TRBJ2-1
v_gene: TRBV7-9
abundance: many
d_gene: TRBD1
len: 15
CDR3aa: CASSPDREFYNEQFF
CDR3nt: TGTGCCAGCAGCCCGGACAGGGAATTTTACAATGAGCAGTTCTTC

j_gene: TRBJ2-7
v_gene: TRBV28
abundance: few
d_gene: .
len: 15
CDR3aa: CASSPRWASSYEQYF
CDR3nt: TGTGCCAGCAGTCCCCGGTGGGCGAGCTCCTACGAGCAGTACTTC

j_gene: TRBJ2-3
v_gene: TRBV7-8
abundance: many
d_gene: .
len: 16
CDR3aa: CASGQVGGASTDTQYF
CDR3nt: TGTGCCAGCGGGCAGGTGGGCGGAGCTAGCACAGATACGCAGTATTTT

j_gene: TRBJ2-1
v_gene: TRBV9
abundance: .
d_gene: .
len: 10
CDR3aa: CASGPGEQFF
CDR3nt: TGTGCCAGCGGACCGGGTGAGCAGTTCTTC

j_gene: TRBJ1-2
v_gene: TRBV27
abundance: .
d_gene: .
len: 11
CDR3aa: CASSFQGAWIF
CDR3nt: TGTGCCAGCAGTTTTCAAGGGGCGTGGATCTTC

j_gene: TRBJ1-2
v_gene: TRBV7-9
abundance: few
d_gene: TRBD1
len: 14
CDR3aa: CASSPGTGRYGYTF
CDR3nt: TGTGCCAGCAGCCCAGGGACAGGACGCTATGGCTACACCTTC

j_gene: TRBJ1-2
v_gene: TRBV7-8
abundance: many
d_gene: TRBD1
len: 17
CDR3aa: CASSPTDRGSPLSGYTF
CDR3nt: TGTGCCAGCAGCCCGACAGACAGGGGCAGTCCTTTGAGTGGCTACACCTTC

j_gene: TRBJ2-3
v_gene: TRBV7-2
abundance: many
d_gene: TRBD1
len: 15
CDR3aa: CASSSLRDSPDTQYF
CDR3nt: TGTGCCAGCAGCTCACTCCGGGACAGTCCCGATACGCAGTATTTT

j_gene: TRBJ2-1
v_gene: TRBV27
abundance: .
d_gene: .
len: 15
CDR3aa: CASSLVRDSSHEQFF
CDR3nt: TGTGCCAGCAGTTTAGTCAGGGATAGCAGTCATGAGCAGTTCTTC

j_gene: TRBJ2-4
v_gene: TRBV7-3
abundance: many
d_gene: .
len: 14
CDR3aa: CASIFQLAKNIQYF
CDR3nt: TGTGCCAGCATCTTTCAACTAGCCAAAAACATTCAGTACTTC

j_gene: TRBJ2-1
v_gene: TRBV6-1
abundance: few
d_gene: TRBD2
len: 16
CDR3aa: CASRSSRTSPHNEQFF
CDR3nt: TGTGCCAGCAGGTCCTCTCGGACTAGCCCCCACAATGAGCAGTTCTTC

j_gene: TRBJ1-6
v_gene: TRBV25-1
abundance: .
d_gene: .
len: 14
CDR3aa: CASSEGGRNSPLHF
CDR3nt: TGTGCCAGCAGTGAGGGGGGGCGGAATTCACCCCTCCACTTT

j_gene: TRBJ2-1
v_gene: TRBV28
abundance: many
d_gene: .
len: 16
CDR3aa: CASNSEFKAAYNEQFF
CDR3nt: TGTGCCAGCAACTCCGAGTTTAAGGCAGCCTACAATGAGCAGTTCTTC

j_gene: TRBJ2-1
v_gene: TRBV5-6
abundance: many
d_gene: TRBD1
len: 15
CDR3aa: CASSFGQGAGNEQFF
CDR3nt: TGTGCCAGCAGCTTTGGACAGGGGGCTGGCAATGAGCAGTTCTTC

j_gene: TRBJ2-1
v_gene: TRBV7-9
abundance: .
d_gene: .
len: 14
CDR3aa: CASSFGGVGNEQFF
CDR3nt: TGTGCCAGCAGCTTCGGTGGGGTGGGCAATGAGCAGTTCTTC

j_gene: TRBJ2-1
v_gene: TRBV5-8
abundance: few
d_gene: .
len: 15
CDR3aa: CASSWTPSSYNEQFF
CDR3nt: TGTGCCAGCTCCTGGACTCCCAGCTCCTACAATGAGCAGTTCTTC